The rows below give T cell receptor beta chains drawn from one sample of a study of response to subunit inactivated influenza vaccine. Via MiXCR, TCRdb re-called the RT-PCR reads, giving one row per CDR3 protein. The data contain 300,000 to 350,000 distinct CDR3 sequences, approximately 20% of them singletons. The specimen comprised PBMCs from blood, sampled 21 months after vaccination. These receptors originate from a man aged 50-75 years who received an inactivated influenza vaccine. CDR3s include the opening cysteine and the closing phenylalanine or tryptophan. The D gene is left open where the match is weak. Only some rows state a clone size, as once, few, many or a class for expanded clones.

clone_size j_call v_call d_call cdr3_aa cdr3_nt
. TRBJ1-6 TRBV28 . CASSQPPYPPLHF TGTGCCAGCAGCCAGCCCCCCTATCCACCCCTCCACTTT
. TRBJ2-2 TRBV12-3/TRBV12-4 . CASSSTGANTGELFF TGTGCCAGCAGTTCGACAGGAGCGAACACCGGGGAGCTGTTTTTT
. TRBJ2-3 TRBV20-1 TRBD2 CSARALSGGARDTQYF TGCAGTGCTAGAGCACTTAGCGGGGGGGCAAGGGATACGCAGTATTTT
. TRBJ1-4 TRBV7-9 . CASSLAQGGKLFF TGTGCCAGCAGCTTAGCTCAGGGAGGAAAACTGTTTTTT
few TRBJ1-2 TRBV6-1 TRBD1 CASSTQGRTWRMDGYTF TGTGCCAGCAGCACACAGGGGAGGACGTGGCGGATGGATGGCTACACCTTC
many TRBJ1-1 TRBV5-1 . CASSLSGGRTEAFF TGCGCCAGCAGCTTGTCCGGGGGTAGGACTGAAGCTTTCTTT
. TRBJ2-6 TRBV12-3/TRBV12-4 TRBD1 CASSRDLGQGSGANVLTF TGTGCCAGCAGTCGAGACTTAGGACAGGGTTCAGGGGCCAACGTCCTGACTTTC
few TRBJ1-4 TRBV20-1 . CSASLSPTEKLFF TGCAGTGCTAGTCTAAGTCCGACTGAAAAACTGTTTTTT
few TRBJ2-4 TRBV5-1 TRBD1 CASSSTGMNIQYF TGCGCCAGCAGCTCGACAGGGATGAACATTCAGTACTTC
many TRBJ1-5 TRBV7-8 . CASSLADSPGYQPQHF TGTGCCAGCAGCTTAGCGGACTCGCCAGGGTACCAGCCCCAGCATTTT
. TRBJ1-2 TRBV7-2 . CAGRGGDYGYTF TGTGCCGGGAGGGGGGGAGACTATGGCTACACCTTC
. TRBJ1-1 TRBV2 TRBD1 CASRDRQGAEAFF TGTGCCAGCAGGGACCGACAGGGGGCTGAAGCTTTCTTT
. TRBJ2-5 TRBV7-9 . CASSRSGGEETQYF TGTGCCAGCAGCCGTTCGGGGGGCGAAGAGACCCAGTACTTC
many TRBJ1-1 TRBV29-1 TRBD1 CSARTGMNTEAFF TGCAGCGCCAGGACAGGTATGAACACTGAAGCTTTCTTT
few TRBJ1-4 TRBV6-1 . CASTPRDLNEKLFF TGTGCCAGCACACCTAGGGACCTTAATGAAAAACTGTTTTTT
few TRBJ2-1 TRBV29-1 TRBD2 CSVAWGLAYEQFF TGCAGCGTCGCCTGGGGACTAGCTTATGAGCAGTTCTTC
. TRBJ1-1 TRBV11-2 . CASTMMLSTEAFF TGTGCCAGCACTATGATGTTGAGCACTGAAGCTTTCTTT
many TRBJ1-1 TRBV5-5 . CASSLQGLGGLNTEAFF TGTGCCAGCAGCTTGCAAGGTTTGGGTGGGCTGAACACTGAAGCTTTCTTT
. TRBJ1-5 TRBV25-1 . CASSEYQGRKPQHF TGTGCCAGCAGTGAATATCAGGGACGGAAGCCCCAGCATTTT
. TRBJ2-5 TRBV6-6 . CASSYSTTGTQYF TGTGCCAGCAGTTACTCGACTACCGGGACCCAGTACTTC
. TRBJ2-1 TRBV12-3/TRBV12-4 . CASSLASNEQFF TGTGCCAGCAGCCTTGCCAGTAATGAGCAGTTCTTC
few TRBJ1-1 TRBV12-3/TRBV12-4 . CASRGWGALNTEAFF TGTGCCAGCAGGGGGTGGGGGGCATTGAACACTGAAGCTTTCTTT
few TRBJ2-1 TRBV9 . CASSVDTGNNEQFF TGTGCCAGCAGCGTAGATACAGGAAACAATGAGCAGTTCTTC
. TRBJ2-1 TRBV7-7 . CASSLEGAPYNEQFF TGTGCTAGCAGCTTGGAGGGGGCACCTTACAATGAGCAGTTCTTC
. TRBJ1-2 TRBV4-1 . CASSQTGILNYGYTF TGCGCCAGCAGCCAAACAGGGATTCTAAACTATGGCTACACCTTC
. TRBJ1-2 TRBV5-5 . CASSLEDFIRANYGYTF TGTGCCAGCAGCTTGGAGGATTTCATAAGAGCTAACTATGGCTACACCTTC
few TRBJ1-5 TRBV10-2 . CASSGPQTGRSGQPQHF TGCGCCAGCAGTGGACCTCAAACAGGGCGGTCAGGTCAGCCCCAGCATTTT
. TRBJ2-5 TRBV7-7 . CASSFAEGKTQYF TGTGCCAGCAGCTTCGCAGAGGGAAAGACCCAGTACTTC
few TRBJ2-3 TRBV24-1 TRBD1 CATSDARDSFPTDTQYF TGTGCCACCAGTGATGCTAGGGACAGCTTCCCCACAGATACGCAGTATTTT
many TRBJ1-5 TRBV5-1 . CASSRDTDQPQHF TGCGCCAGCAGCAGGGACACAGATCAGCCCCAGCATTTT
. TRBJ1-5 TRBV10-3 . CATGHGNQPQHF TGTGCCACGGGACACGGTAATCAGCCCCAGCATTTT